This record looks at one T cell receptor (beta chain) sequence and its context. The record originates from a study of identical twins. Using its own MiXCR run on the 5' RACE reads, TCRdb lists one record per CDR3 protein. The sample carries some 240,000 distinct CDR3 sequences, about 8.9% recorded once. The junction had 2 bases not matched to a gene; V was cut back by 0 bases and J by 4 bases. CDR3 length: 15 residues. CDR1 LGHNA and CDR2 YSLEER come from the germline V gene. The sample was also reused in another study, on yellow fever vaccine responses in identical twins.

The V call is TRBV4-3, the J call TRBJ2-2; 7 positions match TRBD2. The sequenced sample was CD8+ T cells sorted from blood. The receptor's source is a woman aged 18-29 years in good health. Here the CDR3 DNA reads TGCGCCAGCAGCCAAGACCGGGAGGCCACCGGGGAGCTGTTTTTT. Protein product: CASSQDREATGELFF.